This entry is about one TCR beta chain. Libraries were prepared by immunoSEQ multiplex PCR; TCRdb keeps only in-frame clonotypes and omits some of them. Of 130,000 to 150,000 clones listed, roughly 89% are singletons. The germline gives CDR1 MGHRA, CDR2 YSYEKL. V was trimmed by 1 base and J by 5 bases, leaving 15 bases between them. The CDR3 loop spans 16 amino acids. The record originates from a study of control samples from healthy donors and cancer patients. The TCR sequence derives from a young man in good health. This chain links TRBV4-1 with TRBJ1-5, with D possibly TRBD1 on 5 matching bases. The sequenced material came from blood. As DNA, the CDR3 is TGCGCCAGCAGCCAAGGCCTACCTCAGGGTTATCAGCCCCAGCATTTT. This encodes CASSQGLPQGYQPQHF.